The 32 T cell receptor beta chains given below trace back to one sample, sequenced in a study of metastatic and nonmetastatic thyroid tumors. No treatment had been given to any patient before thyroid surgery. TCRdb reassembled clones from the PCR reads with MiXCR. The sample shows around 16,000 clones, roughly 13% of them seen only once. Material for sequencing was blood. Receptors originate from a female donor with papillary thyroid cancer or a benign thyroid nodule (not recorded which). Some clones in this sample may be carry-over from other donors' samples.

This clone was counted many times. CDR3 nucleotides: TGTGCCATGGCGTCGGGGGGGCGGACTTCTGGCACAGATACGCAGTATTTT. Translated: CAMASGGRTSGTDTQYF. The V and J genes are TRBV10-3 and TRBJ2-3; 8 bases agree with TRBD2. V gave up 9 bases and J gave up 1 base; unmatched junction bases: 15. The CDR3 totals 17 residues. Germline values: CDR1 ENHRY, CDR2 SYGVKD.

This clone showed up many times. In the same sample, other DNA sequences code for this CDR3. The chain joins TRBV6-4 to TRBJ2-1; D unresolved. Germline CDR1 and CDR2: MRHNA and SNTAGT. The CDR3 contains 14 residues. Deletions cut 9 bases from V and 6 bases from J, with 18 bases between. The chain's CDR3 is CASAPRPGINEQFF. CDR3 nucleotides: TGTGCCAGTGCGCCAAGGCCCGGAATCAATGAGCAGTTCTTC.

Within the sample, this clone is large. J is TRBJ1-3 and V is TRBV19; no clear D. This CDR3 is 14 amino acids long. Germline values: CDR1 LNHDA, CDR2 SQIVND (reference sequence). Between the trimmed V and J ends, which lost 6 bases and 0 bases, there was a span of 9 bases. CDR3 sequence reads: CASRGQNSGNTIYF. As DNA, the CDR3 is TGTGCCAGTAGAGGTCAGAACTCTGGAAACACCATATATTTT.

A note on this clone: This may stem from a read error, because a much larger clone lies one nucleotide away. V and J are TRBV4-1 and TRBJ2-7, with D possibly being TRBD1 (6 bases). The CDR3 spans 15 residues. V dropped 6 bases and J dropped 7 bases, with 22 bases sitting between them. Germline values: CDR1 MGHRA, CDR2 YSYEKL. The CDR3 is CASSLLQGSPGEQYF. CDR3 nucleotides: TGCGCCAGCAGTTTGTTGCAGGGGTCGCCGGGGGAGCAGTACTTC.

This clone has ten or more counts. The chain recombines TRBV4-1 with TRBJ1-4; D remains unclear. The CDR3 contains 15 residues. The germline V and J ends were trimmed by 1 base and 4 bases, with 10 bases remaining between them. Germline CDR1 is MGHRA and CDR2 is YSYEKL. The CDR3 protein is CASSQVYGFNEKLFF. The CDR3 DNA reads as TGCGCCAGCAGCCAAGTGTACGGGTTTAATGAAAAACTGTTTTTT.

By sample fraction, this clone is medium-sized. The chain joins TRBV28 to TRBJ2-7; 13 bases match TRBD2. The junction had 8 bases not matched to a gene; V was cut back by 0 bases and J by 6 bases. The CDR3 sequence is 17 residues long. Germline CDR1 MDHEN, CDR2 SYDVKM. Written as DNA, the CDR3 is TGTGCCAGCAGTTTATGGGTACTAGCGGGGGGGCCAGGCGAGCAGTACTTC. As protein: CASSLWVLAGGPGEQYF. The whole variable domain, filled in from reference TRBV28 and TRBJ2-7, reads DVKVTQSSRYLVKRTGEKVFLECVQDMDHENMFWYRQDPGLGLRLIYFSYDVKMKEKGDIPEGYSVSREKKERFSLILESASTNQTSMYLCASSLWVLAGGPGEQYFGPGTRLTVT.

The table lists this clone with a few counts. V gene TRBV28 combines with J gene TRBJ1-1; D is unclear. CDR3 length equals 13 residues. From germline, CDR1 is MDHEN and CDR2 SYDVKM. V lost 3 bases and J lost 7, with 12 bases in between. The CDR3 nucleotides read TGTGCCAGCAGTTTGGGGTGGCAGTTTGAAGCTTTCTTT. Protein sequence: CASSLGWQFEAFF.

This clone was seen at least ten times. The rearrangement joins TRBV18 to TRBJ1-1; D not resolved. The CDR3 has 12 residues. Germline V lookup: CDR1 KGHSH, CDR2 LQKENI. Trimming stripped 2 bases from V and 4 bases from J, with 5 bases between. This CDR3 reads CASSPGLTEAFF. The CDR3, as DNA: TGTGCCAGCTCACCAGGGCTCACTGAAGCTTTCTTT.

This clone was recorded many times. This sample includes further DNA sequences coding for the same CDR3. CDR3 DNA: TGTGCCAGCACCCCAGCGGGAGGGCCATATAGTGAGCAGTTCTTC. This translates into CASTPAGGPYSEQFF. This chain connects TRBV28 to TRBJ2-1; 10 bases are shared with TRBD2. This CDR3 is 15 amino acids long. V lost 7 bases to trimming and J lost 9 bases; unmatched junction nucleotides: 12. Germline V lookup: CDR1 MDHEN, CDR2 SYDVKM.

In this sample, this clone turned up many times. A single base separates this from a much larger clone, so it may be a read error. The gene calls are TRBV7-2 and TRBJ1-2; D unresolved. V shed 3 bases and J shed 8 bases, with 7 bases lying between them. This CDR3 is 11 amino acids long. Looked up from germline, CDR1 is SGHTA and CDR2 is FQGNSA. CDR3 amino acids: CASSFYLGYTF. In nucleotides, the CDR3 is TGTGCCAGCAGCTTTTATCTGGGCTACACCTTC. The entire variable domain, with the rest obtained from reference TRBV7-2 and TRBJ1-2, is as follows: GAGVSQSPSNKVTEKGKDVELRCDPISGHTALYWYRQSLGQGLEFLIYFQGNSAPDKSGLPSDRFSAERTGGSVSTLTIQRTQQEDSAVYLCASSFYLGYTFGSGTRLTVV.

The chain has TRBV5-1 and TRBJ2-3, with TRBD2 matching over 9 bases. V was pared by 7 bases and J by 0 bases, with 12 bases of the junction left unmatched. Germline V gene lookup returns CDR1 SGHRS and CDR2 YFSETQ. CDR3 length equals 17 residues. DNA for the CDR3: TGCGCCAGCGCTTGTGTCAGCGGGAGGACTAGCACAGATACGCAGTATTTT. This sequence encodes CASACVSGRTSTDTQYF.

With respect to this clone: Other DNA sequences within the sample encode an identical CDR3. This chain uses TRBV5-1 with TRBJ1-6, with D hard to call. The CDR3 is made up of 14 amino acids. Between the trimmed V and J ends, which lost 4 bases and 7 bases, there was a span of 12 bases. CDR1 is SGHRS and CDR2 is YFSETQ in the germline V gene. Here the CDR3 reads CASSDRTGNSPLHF. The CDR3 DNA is TGCGCCAGCAGCGATCGTACGGGAAATTCACCCCTCCACTTT.

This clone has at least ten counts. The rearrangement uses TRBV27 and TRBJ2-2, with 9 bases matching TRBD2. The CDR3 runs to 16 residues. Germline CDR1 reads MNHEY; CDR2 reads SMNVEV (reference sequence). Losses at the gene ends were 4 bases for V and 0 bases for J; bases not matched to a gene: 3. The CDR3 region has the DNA TGTGCCAGCAGTTCAGGACTAGCGACGAACACCGGGGAGCTGTTTTTT. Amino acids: CASSSGLATNTGELFF.

CDR3 DNA: TGTGCCAGCAGTGCACCAGCTGGAAACACCATATATTTT. Translated, it gives CASSAPAGNTIYF. The J gene is TRBJ1-3, the V gene TRBV6-1; no clear D. Per the germline V gene, CDR1 is MNHNS and CDR2 is SASEGT. This CDR3 spans 13 amino acids. V lost 4 bases and J 2 bases, leaving 6 bases between the germline ends.

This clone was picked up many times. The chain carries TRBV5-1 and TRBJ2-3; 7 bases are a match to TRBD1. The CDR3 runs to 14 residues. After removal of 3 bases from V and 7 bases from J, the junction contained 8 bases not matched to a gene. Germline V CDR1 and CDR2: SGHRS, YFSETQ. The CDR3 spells CASSSGQALHTQYF. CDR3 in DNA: TGCGCCAGCAGCTCTGGACAGGCCCTACATACGCAGTATTTT.

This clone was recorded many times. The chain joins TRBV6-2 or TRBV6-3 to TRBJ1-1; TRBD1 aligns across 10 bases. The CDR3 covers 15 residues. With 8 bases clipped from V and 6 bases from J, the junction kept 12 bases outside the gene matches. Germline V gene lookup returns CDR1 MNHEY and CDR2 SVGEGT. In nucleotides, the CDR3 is TGTGCCAGCCTCCGGGACAGGGGCTTACGATCTGAAGCTTTCTTT. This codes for CASLRDRGLRSEAFF.

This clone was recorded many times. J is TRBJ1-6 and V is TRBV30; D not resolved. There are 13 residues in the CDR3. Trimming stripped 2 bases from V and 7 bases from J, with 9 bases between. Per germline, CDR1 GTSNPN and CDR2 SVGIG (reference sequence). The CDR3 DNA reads TGTGCCTGGAGTCTCTATCGGAATTCACCCCTCCACTTT. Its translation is CAWSLYRNSPLHF. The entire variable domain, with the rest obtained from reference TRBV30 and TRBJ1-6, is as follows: SQTIHQWPATLVQPVGSPLSLECTVEGTSNPNLYWYRQAAGRGLQLLFYSVGIGQISSEVPQNLSASRPQDRQFILSSKKLLLSDSGFYLCAWSLYRNSPLHFGNGTRLTVT.

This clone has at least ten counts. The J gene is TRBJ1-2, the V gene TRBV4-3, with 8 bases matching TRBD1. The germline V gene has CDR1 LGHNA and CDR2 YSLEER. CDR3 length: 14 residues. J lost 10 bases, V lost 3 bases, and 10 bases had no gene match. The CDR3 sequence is CASSQHRGSEAYTF. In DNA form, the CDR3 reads TGCGCCAGCAGCCAGCACAGGGGGTCGGAGGCCTACACCTTC.

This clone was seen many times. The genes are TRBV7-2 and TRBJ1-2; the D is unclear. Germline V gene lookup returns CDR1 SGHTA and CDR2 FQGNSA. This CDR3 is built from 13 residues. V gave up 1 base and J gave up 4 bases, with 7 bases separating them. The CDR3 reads CASSLGRTYGYTF. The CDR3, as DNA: TGTGCCAGCAGCTTAGGTCGGACCTATGGCTACACCTTC.

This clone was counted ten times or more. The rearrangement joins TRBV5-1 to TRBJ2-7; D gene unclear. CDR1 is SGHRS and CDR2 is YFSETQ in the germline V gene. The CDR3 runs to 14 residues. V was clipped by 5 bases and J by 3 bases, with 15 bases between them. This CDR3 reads CASRTTGSLYEQYF. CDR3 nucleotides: TGCGCCAGCAGGACGACCGGGTCCCTCTACGAGCAGTACTTC.

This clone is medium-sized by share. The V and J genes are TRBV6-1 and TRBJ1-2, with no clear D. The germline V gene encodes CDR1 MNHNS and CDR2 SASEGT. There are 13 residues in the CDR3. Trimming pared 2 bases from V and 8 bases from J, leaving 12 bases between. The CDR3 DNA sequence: TGTGCCAGCAGTGAATGGGTTAGTAGGGGCTACACCTTC. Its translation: CASSEWVSRGYTF.

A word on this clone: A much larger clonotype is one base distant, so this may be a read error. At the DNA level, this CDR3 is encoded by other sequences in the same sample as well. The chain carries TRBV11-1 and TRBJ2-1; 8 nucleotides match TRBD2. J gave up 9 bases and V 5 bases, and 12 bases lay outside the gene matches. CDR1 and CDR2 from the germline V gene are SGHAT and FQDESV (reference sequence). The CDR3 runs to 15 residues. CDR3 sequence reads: CASSPVTAGAGEQFF. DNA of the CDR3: TGTGCCAGCAGCCCTGTAACAGCGGGGGCGGGTGAGCAGTTCTTC.

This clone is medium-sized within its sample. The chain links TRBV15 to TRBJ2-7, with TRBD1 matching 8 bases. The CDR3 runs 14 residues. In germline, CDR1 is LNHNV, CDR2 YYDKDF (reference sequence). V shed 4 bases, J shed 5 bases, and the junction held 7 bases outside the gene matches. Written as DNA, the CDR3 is TGTGCCACCAGCATCGACAGGGGCGTCAACGAGCAGTACTTC. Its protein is CATSIDRGVNEQYF.

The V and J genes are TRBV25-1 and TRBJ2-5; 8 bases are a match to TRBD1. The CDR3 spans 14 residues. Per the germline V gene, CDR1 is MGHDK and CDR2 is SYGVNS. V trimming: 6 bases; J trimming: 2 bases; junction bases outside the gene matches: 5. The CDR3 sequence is CASRTGGHQETQYF. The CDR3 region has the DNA TGTGCCAGCAGAACAGGGGGACATCAAGAGACCCAGTACTTC.

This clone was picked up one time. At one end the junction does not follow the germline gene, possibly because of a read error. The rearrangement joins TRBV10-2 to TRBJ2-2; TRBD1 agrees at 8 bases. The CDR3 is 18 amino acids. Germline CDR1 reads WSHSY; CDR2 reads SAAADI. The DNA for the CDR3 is TGCGCCAGCTTACATTGGGTGCAGGGGGCGGGGAACACCAGGGAGCTGTTTTTT. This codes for CASLHWVQGAGNTRELFF.

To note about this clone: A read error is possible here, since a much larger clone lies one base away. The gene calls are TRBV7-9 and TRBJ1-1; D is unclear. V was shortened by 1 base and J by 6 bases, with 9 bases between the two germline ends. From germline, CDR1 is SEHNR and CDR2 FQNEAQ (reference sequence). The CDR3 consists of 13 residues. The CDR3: CASSLGWASEAFF. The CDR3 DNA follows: TGTGCCAGCAGCTTAGGGTGGGCATCTGAAGCTTTCTTT.

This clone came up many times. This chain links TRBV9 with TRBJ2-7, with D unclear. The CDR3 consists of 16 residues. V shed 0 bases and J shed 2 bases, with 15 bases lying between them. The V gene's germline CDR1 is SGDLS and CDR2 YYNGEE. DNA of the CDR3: TGTGCCAGCAGCGTAGGGCCGGCAGCAGGAACCTACGAGCAGTACTTC. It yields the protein CASSVGPAAGTYEQYF.

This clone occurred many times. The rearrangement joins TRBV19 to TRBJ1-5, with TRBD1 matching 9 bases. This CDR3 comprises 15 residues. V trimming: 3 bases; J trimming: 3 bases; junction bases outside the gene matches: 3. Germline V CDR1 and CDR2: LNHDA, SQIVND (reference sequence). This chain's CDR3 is CASSITGGINQPQHF. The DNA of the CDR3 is TGTGCCAGTAGTATCACAGGGGGCATCAATCAGCCCCAGCATTTT.

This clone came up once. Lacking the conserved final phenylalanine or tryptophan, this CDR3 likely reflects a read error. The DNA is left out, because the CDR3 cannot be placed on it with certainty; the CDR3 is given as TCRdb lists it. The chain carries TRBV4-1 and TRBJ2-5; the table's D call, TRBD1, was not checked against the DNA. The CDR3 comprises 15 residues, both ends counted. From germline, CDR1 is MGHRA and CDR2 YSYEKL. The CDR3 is CARQLAGGRGQEAWL.

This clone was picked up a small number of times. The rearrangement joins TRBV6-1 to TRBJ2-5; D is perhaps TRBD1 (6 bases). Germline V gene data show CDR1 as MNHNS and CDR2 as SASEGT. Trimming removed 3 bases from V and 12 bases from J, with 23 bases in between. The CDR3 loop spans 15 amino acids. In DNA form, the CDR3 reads TGTGCCAGCAGTGATCTTCTGGGGGTCATGGGGACAAAGTACTTC. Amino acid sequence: CASSDLLGVMGTKYF.

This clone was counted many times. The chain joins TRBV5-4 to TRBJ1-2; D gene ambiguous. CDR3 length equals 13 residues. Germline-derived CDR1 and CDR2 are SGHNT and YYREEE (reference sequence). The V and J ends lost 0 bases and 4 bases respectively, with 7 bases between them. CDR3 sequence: CASSLAQVYGYTF. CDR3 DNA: TGTGCCAGCAGCTTGGCTCAGGTCTATGGCTACACCTTC. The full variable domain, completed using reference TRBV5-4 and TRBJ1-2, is ETGVTQSPTHLIKTRGQQVTLRCSSQSGHNTVSWYQQALGQGPQFIFQYYREEENGRGNFPPRFSGLQFPNYSSELNVNALELDDSALYLCASSLAQVYGYTFGSGTRLTVV.

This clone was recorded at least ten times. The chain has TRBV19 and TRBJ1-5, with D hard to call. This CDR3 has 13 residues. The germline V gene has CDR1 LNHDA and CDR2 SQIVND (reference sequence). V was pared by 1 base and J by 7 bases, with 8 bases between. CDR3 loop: CASSIGGEQPQHF. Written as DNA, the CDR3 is TGTGCCAGTAGTATAGGAGGCGAGCAGCCCCAGCATTTT. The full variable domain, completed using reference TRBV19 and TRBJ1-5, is DGGITQSPKYLFRKEGQNVTLSCEQNLNHDAMYWYRQDPGQGLRLIYYSQIVNDFQKGDIAEGYSVSREKKESFPLTVTSAQKNPTAFYLCASSIGGEQPQHFGDGTRLSIL.